The 30 T cell receptor beta chains below were found in one sample sequenced in a study of beta chain features in type 1 diabetes. Since all of the isolated RNA was reverse transcribed, expressed TCRB transcripts were what got sequenced. TCRdb keeps only in-frame clones here, not all; method: immunoSEQ multiplex PCR. The table includes 310,000 or so clones, less than 9.5% detected once. Specimen: central memory CD4+ T cells from blood. The source is a woman under 30 in good health.

This clone showed up just a few times. The V call is TRBV4-2, the J call TRBJ2-1; 11 bases align to TRBD2. The CDR3 runs 17 residues. Losses at the gene ends were 2 bases for V and 4 bases for J; bases not matched to a gene: 7. The germline CDR1 and CDR2 sequences are LGHNA and YNFKEQ. CDR3 sequence (DNA): TGTGCCAGCAGCCAAAACGCGGGACTAGCGGAATACAATGAGCAGTTCTTC. Amino acids: CASSQNAGLAEYNEQFF.

This clone has just a few counts. The CDR3, as DNA: TGCAGCGTCGGGACTAGCGGTAGGGATAATGAGCAGTTCTTC. It is translated as CSVGTSGRDNEQFF. This rearrangement joins TRBV29-1 to TRBJ2-1; 11 bases are shared with TRBD2. The CDR3 sequence is 14 residues long. CDR1 and CDR2 (germline): SQVTM, ANQGSEA. The V segment lost 6 bases and the J segment 7 bases; nucleotides outside the gene matches: 8.

This clone has more than one count but fewer than ten. V gene TRBV18 combines with J gene TRBJ1-2; D ambiguous. From germline, CDR1 is KGHSH and CDR2 LQKENI. V lost 1 base to trimming and J lost 7 bases, with 16 bases between them. There are 15 residues in the CDR3. The CDR3 region is CASSPQPTRSGGYTF. Written as DNA, the CDR3 is TGTGCCAGCTCACCACAACCGACCCGCTCTGGTGGCTACACCTTC.

In its sample, this clone was seen many times. This chain joins TRBV19 and TRBJ2-6; the D is unclear. The CDR3 totals 17 residues. Trimming removed 3 bases from V and 1 base from J, with 13 bases in between. Germline lookup yields CDR1 LNHDA and CDR2 SQIVND (reference sequence). The CDR3 region is CASSILVTVSGANVLTF. The CDR3, as DNA: TGTGCCAGTAGTATTCTCGTGACGGTTTCTGGGGCCAACGTCCTGACTTTC.

This clone was counted only a few times. The V call is TRBV5-1, the J call TRBJ2-3; D unclear. The CDR3 is made up of 14 amino acids. V gave up 5 bases and J gave up 5 bases, with 15 bases separating them. Germline CDR1 SGHRS, CDR2 YFSETQ. CDR3 in DNA: TGCGCCAGCAGAACGGGCACCGCACGAGATACGCAGTATTTT. Amino acid sequence: CASRTGTARDTQYF.

There are a few counts of this clone. This chain links TRBV9 with TRBJ2-5, with a weak D call TRBD1 (6 bases). There are 18 residues in the CDR3. From germline, CDR1 is SGDLS and CDR2 YYNGEE. Between the trimmed V and J ends, which lost 0 bases and 0 bases, there was a span of 18 bases. The CDR3 here is CASSVDGSRDTYQETQYF. The CDR3 DNA reads as TGTGCCAGCAGCGTAGATGGGTCCCGGGACACTTACCAAGAGACCCAGTACTTC.

This clone turned up a few times. V usage is TRBV9 and J usage is TRBJ2-3, with TRBD2 as a possible D gene (6 bases). V gave up 2 bases and J gave up 4 bases, with 14 bases separating them. CDR3 length: 15 residues. From germline, CDR1 is SGDLS and CDR2 YYNGEE. CDR3 sequence (DNA): TGTGCCAGCAGCGTCTCCACTAGCTTCTCAGATACGCAGTATTTT. Translated: CASSVSTSFSDTQYF.

The rearrangement uses TRBV6-5 and TRBJ2-1; TRBD1 or TRBD2 may be the D gene (5 bases each). CDR3 length equals 14 residues. V gave up 7 bases and J gave up 7 bases, with 17 bases separating them. The V gene's germline CDR1 is MNHEY and CDR2 SVGAGI. The CDR3 bases are TGTGCCAGCAAGATCGGGACCCACGAGAATGAGCAGTTCTTC. It translates to CASKIGTHENEQFF.

V usage is TRBV6-5 and J usage is TRBJ1-2; 8 bases are a match to TRBD1. Trimming took 0 bases from V and 2 from J; bases not matched to a gene: 2. The CDR3 is 15 residues long. CDR1 MNHEY and CDR2 SVGAGI come from the germline V gene. The CDR3 nucleotides read TGTGCCAGCAGTTACTCACAGGGGGGGAACTATGGCTACACCTTC. Its protein is CASSYSQGGNYGYTF.

The chain combines TRBV28 with TRBJ2-1; 9 bases line up with TRBD2. Germline CDR1 and CDR2: MDHEN and SYDVKM. The V segment lost 8 bases and the J segment 4 bases; nucleotides outside the gene matches: 6. The CDR3 consists of 14 residues. CDR3 coding DNA: TGTGCCAGCGATAGCGGGAGCAGGTACAATGAGCAGTTCTTC. It codes for CASDSGSRYNEQFF.

This clone was recorded many times. The rearrangement uses TRBV4-2 and TRBJ2-1; D unresolved. Trimming took off 0 bases at V and 7 bases at J, with 7 bases between the two ends. The germline V gene encodes CDR1 LGHNA and CDR2 YNFKEQ. The CDR3 covers 13 residues. CDR3 DNA sequence: TGTGCCAGCAGCCAAGACTTCGGAAATGAGCAGTTCTTC. Encoded protein: CASSQDFGNEQFF.

This clone was seen a handful of times. The gene calls are TRBV5-1 and TRBJ2-7; 8 positions match TRBD2. The V gene's germline CDR1 is SGHRS and CDR2 YFSETQ. This CDR3 is 16 amino acids long. V trimming: 4 bases; J trimming: 0 bases; junction bases outside the gene matches: 9. CDR3 region: CASSPGDSGISYEQYF. CDR3 DNA sequence: TGCGCCAGCAGCCCCGGGGATAGCGGGATCTCCTACGAGCAGTACTTC.

The V and J genes are TRBV5-1 and TRBJ2-3; D is undetermined. Germline assignment: CDR1 SGHRS and CDR2 YFSETQ. V lost 1 base and J 1 base, leaving 16 bases between the germline ends. This CDR3 is built from 17 residues. The CDR3 nucleotides are TGCGCCAGCAGCTTGTTGGGCTCATTTACGGGCACAGATACGCAGTATTTT. It yields the protein CASSLLGSFTGTDTQYF.

This clone was counted between two and nine times. As DNA, the CDR3 is TGTGCCAGCAGCTTATGGGACAGGGGCGAGCAGTACTTC. It codes for CASSLWDRGEQYF. This chain uses TRBV7-3 with TRBJ2-7, with 10 bases fitting TRBD1. V shed 2 bases and J 6 bases; nucleotides not matched to a gene: 1. This CDR3 region has 13 residues. Germline V lookup: CDR1 SGHTA, CDR2 FQGTGA.

This clone was counted a few times. V and J are TRBV4-3 and TRBJ2-7, with 7 bases fitting TRBD1. With V trimmed by 6 bases and J by 1 base, 6 bases remained unmatched. Germline V gene lookup returns CDR1 LGHNA and CDR2 YSLEER. The CDR3 covers 14 residues. Here the CDR3 reads CASSPEGQSYEQYF. For the CDR3, the DNA is TGCGCCAGCAGTCCCGAGGGACAGTCCTACGAGCAGTACTTC.

In this sample, this clone turned up many times. The rearrangement links TRBV14 to TRBJ2-1; D gene uncertain. The CDR3 runs 13 residues. Trimming stripped 2 bases from V and 9 bases from J, with 11 bases between. CDR1 and CDR2 from the germline V gene are SGHDN and FVKESK. The CDR3: CASSQSRSGEQFF. CDR3 sequence (DNA): TGTGCCAGCAGCCAATCCCGGTCTGGTGAGCAGTTCTTC. The full variable domain, rest sourced from reference TRBV14 and TRBJ2-1, is EAGVTQFPSHSVIEKGQTVTLRCDPISGHDNLYWYRRVMGKEIKFLLHFVKESKQDESGMPNNRFLAERTGGTYSTLKVQPAELEDSGVYFCASSQSRSGEQFFGPGTRLTVL.

This clone was seen many times. The genes are TRBV7-9 and TRBJ2-6; D is unclear. Germline lookup yields CDR1 SEHNR and CDR2 FQNEAQ (reference sequence). The CDR3 extends over 15 amino acids. Trimming pared 5 bases from V and 0 bases from J, leaving 8 bases between. The CDR3 nucleotides read TGTGCCAGCAGCCCAGAGATCTCTGGGGCCAACGTCCTGACTTTC. The encoded protein is CASSPEISGANVLTF.

The chain recombines TRBV7-9 with TRBJ1-3; the match to TRBD1 covers 7 bases. Germline V gene data show CDR1 as SEHNR and CDR2 as FQNEAQ (reference sequence). The V and J ends lost 4 bases and 1 base, in that order; junction bases with no gene match: 13. This CDR3 has 18 residues. CDR3 sequence reads: CASSYKTGTKVSGNTIYF. The CDR3 DNA reads as TGTGCCAGCAGCTATAAGACAGGGACTAAGGTGTCTGGAAACACCATATATTTT.

This clone turned up a few times. The V and J genes are TRBV6-6 and TRBJ2-3, with TRBD2 matching 12 bases. The CDR3 contains 16 residues. CDR1 and CDR2 from the germline V gene are MNHNY and SVGAGI (reference sequence). V shed 7 bases and J 3 bases; nucleotides not matched to a gene: 8. As DNA, the CDR3 is TGTGCCAGCACCGTAATCGGACTAGCGGGAACAGATACGCAGTATTTT. Amino acids: CASTVIGLAGTDTQYF.

This clone turned up a few times. The V call is TRBV18, the J call TRBJ2-5; D not resolved. Trimming took 0 bases from V and 0 from J, leaving 8 bases between them. This CDR3 has 15 amino acids. Germline V gene sequence: CDR1 KGHSH, CDR2 LQKENI. The CDR3 region has the DNA TGTGCCAGCTCACCACCAGGCCAGTACCAAGAGACCCAGTACTTC. It is translated as CASSPPGQYQETQYF.

V is TRBV7-8 and J is TRBJ2-7; 10 bases line up with TRBD2. The CDR3 length is 16 residues. Trimming took 5 bases from V and 0 from J; bases not matched to a gene: 7. Germline V gene sequence: CDR1 SGHVS, CDR2 FQNEAQ. The CDR3 DNA is TGTGCCAGCAGCCCCTGGGCTAGCGGGAGCTCCTACGAGCAGTACTTC. Its protein is CASSPWASGSSYEQYF.

This clone was seen more than once but under ten times. The chain carries TRBV7-9 and TRBJ1-3; D remains ambiguous. V gave up 1 base and J gave up 0 bases, with 7 bases separating them. This CDR3 is built from 15 residues. CDR1 is SEHNR, CDR2 FQNEAQ, per germline (reference sequence). CDR3: CASSLEPGSGNTIYF. As DNA, the CDR3 is TGTGCCAGCAGCTTAGAACCAGGCTCTGGAAACACCATATATTTT.

This clone showed up just a few times. The chain is built from TRBV4-2 and TRBJ1-2; D is ambiguous. This CDR3 has 13 amino acids. Trimming took 0 bases from V and 5 from J, leaving 7 bases between them. CDR1 is LGHNA, CDR2 YNFKEQ, per germline. This CDR3 is CASSQDQLYGYTF. The CDR3, as DNA: TGTGCCAGCAGCCAAGACCAGTTATATGGCTACACCTTC.

In its sample, this clone was seen a few times. V and J are TRBV11-1 and TRBJ2-3, with 8 bases lining up with TRBD2. The germline gives CDR1 SGHAT, CDR2 FQDESV (reference sequence). The junction had 7 bases not matched to a gene; V was cut back by 4 bases and J by 1 base. This CDR3 comprises 16 residues. CDR3 in DNA: TGTGCCAGCAGCTCCGGGAGGGACTCCCGCACAGATACGCAGTATTTT. Protein: CASSSGRDSRTDTQYF.

This clone was counted a few times. The chain has TRBV6-5 and TRBJ2-5; D is unresolved. The germline gives CDR1 MNHEY, CDR2 SVGAGI. The CDR3 runs 13 residues. V gave up 8 bases and J gave up 1 base, with 11 bases separating them. Here the CDR3 reads CASAHALQETQYF. The CDR3 DNA sequence: TGTGCCAGCGCCCATGCCCTCCAAGAGACCCAGTACTTC.

The rearrangement joins TRBV7-9 to TRBJ2-1; TRBD2 is a possible D gene (6 bases). Germline CDR1 is SEHNR and CDR2 is FQNEAQ (reference sequence). The CDR3 is 15 amino acids. V was trimmed by 3 bases and J by 3 bases, leaving 12 bases between them. The CDR3 region is CASSLTGLYYNEQFF. The CDR3 bases are TGTGCCAGCAGCTTGACGGGACTGTACTACAATGAGCAGTTCTTC.

V usage is TRBV6-5 and J usage is TRBJ1-2; 8 nucleotides agree with TRBD1. After removal of 0 bases from V and 1 base from J, the junction contained 1 base not matched to a gene. CDR3 length equals 15 residues. Germline CDR1 MNHEY, CDR2 SVGAGI. DNA of the CDR3: TGTGCCAGCAGTTACTCGGGACAGGATAACTATGGCTACACCTTC. This gives the protein CASSYSGQDNYGYTF.

This clone was seen more than once but under ten times. The chain carries TRBV6-6 and TRBJ2-6; D gene ambiguous. Trimming removed 4 bases at V and 1 base at J, with 2 bases between. The germline V gene encodes CDR1 MNHNY and CDR2 SVGAGI (reference sequence). The CDR3 has 13 amino acids. The CDR3 sequence: CASSSSGANVLTF. In DNA, the CDR3 is TGTGCCAGCAGTTCATCTGGGGCCAACGTCCTGACTTTC.

The chain has TRBV6-5 and TRBJ1-1, with D maybe TRBD1 (5 bases). CDR3 length: 15 residues. Trimming shortened V by 4 bases and J by 0 bases, and 12 bases separated the two germline ends. CDR1 and CDR2 (germline): MNHEY, SVGAGI. The CDR3 is CASSLQGLMNTEAFF. The CDR3 nucleotides read TGTGCCAGCAGTTTGCAGGGTCTAATGAACACTGAAGCTTTCTTT.

The chain uses TRBV28 and TRBJ2-1; 8 positions match TRBD2. CDR3 length: 16 amino acids. Trimming removed 1 base from V and 7 bases from J; junction bases left unmatched: 9. CDR1 is MDHEN and CDR2 is SYDVKM in the germline V gene. The CDR3 spells CASSLFSGRVLNEQFF. The CDR3 DNA reads as TGTGCCAGCAGTTTATTCAGCGGGAGAGTCCTAAATGAGCAGTTCTTC.